What follows are 30 T cell receptor beta chains derived from one specimen sequenced in a study of beta chain features in type 1 diabetes. The antigens of these receptors remain unknown. Overall study results and limits: Patients with Type 1 diabetes showed moderately but significantly shorter TCRB CDR3s in all four CD4+ subsets.

The sequenced template was cDNA made from the entire isolated RNA. The repertoire was sequenced with immunoSEQ multiplex PCR; TCRdb's copy has only in-frame clones and lacks some. The data show 140,000 or so clones, about 13% seen once. Sample: central memory CD4+ T cells from blood. The receptors come from a man between 18 and 35 years old with type 1 diabetes.

This clone was found many times. The J gene is TRBJ1-4, the V gene TRBV2; D not resolved. The V end was cut by 0 bases, the J end by 8 bases, with 7 bases between. The CDR3 consists of 13 residues. In germline, CDR1 is SNHLY, CDR2 FYNNEI. CDR3 in amino acids: CASSEALDEKLFF. The CDR3 bases are TGTGCCAGCAGTGAAGCGCTTGACGAAAAACTGTTTTTT.

This chain links TRBV7-6 with TRBJ2-7; 8 bases map to TRBD1. The trim removed 5 bases at V and 2 bases at J, leaving 8 bases unmatched. Per germline, CDR1 SGHVS and CDR2 FNYEAQ. The CDR3 contains 15 residues. The CDR3 region is CASSTRQGMAYEQYF. CDR3 sequence (DNA): TGTGCCAGCAGCACTCGACAGGGGATGGCCTACGAGCAGTACTTC.

V usage is TRBV27 and J usage is TRBJ2-3; no definite D call. The ends were cut back, 0 bases at V and 0 bases at J, with 7 bases in the middle. The germline CDR1 and CDR2 sequences are MNHEY and SMNVEV (reference sequence). This CDR3 comprises 15 residues. The DNA of the CDR3 is TGTGCCAGCAGTTTATCCGGCAGTAGCACAGATACGCAGTATTTT. This codes for CASSLSGSSTDTQYF.

DNA for the CDR3: TGTGCCAGTAGTAGCTACGGGACACCCCACAATGAGCAGTTCTTC. Translation gives CASSSYGTPHNEQFF. V and J are TRBV19 and TRBJ2-1; a weak D match, TRBD1 (6 bases). Germline V gives CDR1 LNHDA, CDR2 SQIVND (reference sequence). The V gene lost 4 bases and the J gene lost 5 bases, with 15 bases spanning the gap. The CDR3 runs to 15 residues.

This sequence joins TRBV7-9 and TRBJ2-3; a possible D gene is TRBD2 (5 bases). The CDR3 contains 16 residues. Germline-derived CDR1 and CDR2 are SEHNR and FQNEAQ (reference sequence). Trimming stripped 7 bases from V and 1 base from J, with 18 bases between. This CDR3 reads CASTVGVNPGTDTQYF. The DNA for the CDR3 is TGTGCCAGCACCGTCGGGGTTAATCCAGGCACAGATACGCAGTATTTT.

This clone was observed a few times. As DNA, the CDR3 is TGTGCCAGCAGCGTATGGGACAGCAAGAACACTGAAGCTTTCTTT. It encodes CASSVWDSKNTEAFF. The chain recombines TRBV9 with TRBJ1-1, with TRBD1 matching 7 bases. Germline values: CDR1 SGDLS, CDR2 YYNGEE. The CDR3 sequence is 15 residues long. J gave up 1 base and V 1 base, and 4 bases lay outside the gene matches.

CDR3 amino acids: CASSLEPAGETQYF. CDR3 in DNA: TGCGCCAGCAGCTTGGAACCAGCGGGCGAGACCCAGTACTTC. The gene calls are TRBV5-1 and TRBJ2-5; possibly TRBD2 for D (6 bases). The germline gives CDR1 SGHRS, CDR2 YFSETQ. The CDR3 runs to 14 residues. V lost 0 bases, J lost 5 bases, and 11 bases lay in between. Drawing the rest from reference TRBV5-1 and TRBJ2-5, the complete variable domain is KAGVTQTPRYLIKTRGQQVTLSCSPISGHRSVSWYQQTPGQGLQFLFEYFSETQRNKGNFPGRFSGRQFSNSRSEMNVSTLELGDSALYLCASSLEPAGETQYFGPGTRLLVL.

This clone occurred a few times. The chain joins TRBV9 to TRBJ2-7; 9 bases line up with TRBD2. CDR1 is SGDLS and CDR2 is YYNGEE in the germline V gene. The CDR3 is 15 residues long. V was pared by 5 bases and J by 4 bases, with 10 bases of the junction left unmatched. DNA for the CDR3: TGTGCCAGCAGTCCGGGACTAGCTATGTCGTACGAGCAGTACTTC. Translated, it gives CASSPGLAMSYEQYF.

The rearrangement links TRBV11-2 to TRBJ2-5; either TRBD1 or TRBD2 may fit D (5 bases each). Trimming shortened V by 5 bases and J by 5 bases, and 15 bases separated the two germline ends. The CDR3 is made up of 14 amino acids. From germline, CDR1 is SGHAT and CDR2 FQNNGV. The CDR3 region is CASSPMGRGETQYF. In DNA, the CDR3 is TGTGCCAGCAGCCCGATGGGGCGCGGGGAGACCCAGTACTTC.

The V gene is TRBV7-9, the J gene TRBJ2-1; D gene unclear. Germline CDR1 reads SEHNR; CDR2 reads FQNEAQ (reference sequence). V was clipped by 2 bases and J by 0 bases, with 5 bases between them. The CDR3 extends over 14 amino acids. For the CDR3, the DNA is TGTGCCAGCAGCTTATTCAGCTCCTACAATGAGCAGTTCTTC. It translates to CASSLFSSYNEQFF.

There are a few counts of this clone. V is TRBV2 and J is TRBJ2-7, with 9 bases aligning to TRBD2. Germline CDR1 reads SNHLY; CDR2 reads FYNNEI. The CDR3 has 15 residues. V gave up 3 bases and J gave up 0 bases; unmatched junction bases: 3. As DNA, the CDR3 is TGTGCCAGCAGTGAGGGACTAGCCCTCTCCTACGAGCAGTACTTC. As protein: CASSEGLALSYEQYF.

The chain carries TRBV6-1 and TRBJ2-7; D may be TRBD1 (6 bases). This CDR3 has 15 amino acids. Germline V gives CDR1 MNHNS, CDR2 SASEGT. The V end was cut by 6 bases, the J end by 0 bases, with 15 bases between. CDR3 nucleotide sequence: TGTGCCAGCAGAGATACCCTCAGGGGCTCCTACGAGCAGTACTTC. It codes for CASRDTLRGSYEQYF.

This chain connects TRBV7-9 to TRBJ2-3, with 14 positions matching TRBD2. The CDR3 contains 17 residues. Germline CDR1 is SEHNR and CDR2 is FQNEAQ (reference sequence). V was pared by 3 bases and J by 2 bases, with 4 bases of the junction left unmatched. Here the CDR3 reads CASSLGLAGAATDTQYF. The CDR3 DNA is TGTGCCAGCAGCTTGGGACTAGCGGGGGCGGCCACAGATACGCAGTATTTT.

The chain couples TRBV4-1 to TRBJ2-5; 7 nucleotides line up with TRBD2. Germline V gene data show CDR1 as MGHRA and CDR2 as YSYEKL. Trimming took 1 base from V and 1 from J; bases not matched to a gene: 9. The CDR3 is 17 amino acids. The CDR3 nucleotides are TGCGCCAGCAGCCAAGTATCGGCGGGGGTTCCCCAAGAGACCCAGTACTTC. Translating it yields CASSQVSAGVPQETQYF.

This clone was seen only a few times. V and J are TRBV30 and TRBJ1-6, with D hard to call. V was pared by 0 bases and J by 0 bases, with 6 bases between. The CDR3 spans 15 residues. Germline V lookup: CDR1 GTSNPN, CDR2 SVGIG (reference sequence). In DNA form, the CDR3 reads TGTGCCTGGAGTGTCTCCACCTCCTATAATTCACCCCTCCACTTT. The encoded protein is CAWSVSTSYNSPLHF.

This sequence joins TRBV29-1 and TRBJ1-4, with a possible D match to TRBD1 (6 bases). Germline V lookup: CDR1 SQVTM, CDR2 ANQGSEA. Trimming removed 4 bases at V and 5 bases at J, with 11 bases between. The CDR3 has 13 residues. The CDR3 spells CSVAGGANEKLFF. Written as DNA, the CDR3 is TGCAGCGTTGCTGGGGGCGCGAATGAAAAACTGTTTTTT.

This clone was observed a single time. This chain connects TRBV6-6 to TRBJ1-4; D may be TRBD1 (5 bases). This CDR3 has 12 amino acids. The germline V gene encodes CDR1 MNHNY and CDR2 SVGAGI (reference sequence). Trimming left V 6 bases short and J 12 bases short, with 14 bases between. The CDR3 loop reads CASSPRGGELFF. For the CDR3, the DNA is TGTGCCAGCAGCCCACGCGGGGGGGAACTGTTTTTT.

There are a few counts of this clone. The V gene is TRBV13, the J gene TRBJ2-2, with unresolved D. This CDR3 comprises 14 residues. V lost 0 bases, J lost 1 base, and 3 bases lay in between. Germline V gives CDR1 PRHDT, CDR2 FYEKMQ (reference sequence). The DNA of the CDR3 is TGTGCCAGCAGCTTAGGCCTGAACACCGGGGAGCTGTTTTTT. Translated, it gives CASSLGLNTGELFF.

The table lists this clone with a few counts. The chain couples TRBV7-6 to TRBJ2-3, with a tentative D call TRBD2 (6 bases). V gave up 4 bases and J gave up 0 bases, with 11 bases separating them. Germline CDR1 and CDR2: SGHVS and FNYEAQ. This CDR3 has 15 residues. CDR3 region: CASSSLGGSTDTQYF. As DNA, the CDR3 is TGTGCCAGCAGCTCCCTGGGAGGAAGCACAGATACGCAGTATTTT.

The rearrangement uses TRBV7-9 and TRBJ2-2; D is unclear. The V end was cut by 9 bases, the J end by 1 base, with 9 bases between. Germline V gives CDR1 SEHNR, CDR2 FQNEAQ (reference sequence). This CDR3 region has 13 residues. This CDR3 is CASETVNTGELFF. In nucleotides, the CDR3 is TGTGCCAGTGAGACGGTGAACACCGGGGAGCTGTTTTTT.

This clone has only one observation. The chain couples TRBV4-1 to TRBJ1-4; the D gene is possibly TRBD1 (5 bases). V shed 4 bases and J shed 4 bases, with 10 bases lying between them. The CDR3 is 14 amino acids. Germline V CDR1 and CDR2: MGHRA, YSYEKL. This chain's CDR3 is CASSPGGGNEKLFF. CDR3 in DNA: TGCGCCAGCAGCCCCGGGGGGGGTAATGAAAAACTGTTTTTT.

The chain uses TRBV28 and TRBJ1-6; D unresolved. The V gene's germline CDR1 is MDHEN and CDR2 SYDVKM. Trimming removed 6 bases at V and 10 bases at J, with 10 bases between. This CDR3 contains 12 residues. The CDR3 nucleotides are TGTGCCAGCAGCCTAAGGGTATCACCCCTCCACTTT. Translating it yields CASSLRVSPLHF.

The chain combines TRBV2 with TRBJ2-7, with 7 bases that match TRBD1. The V segment lost 3 bases and the J segment 6 bases; nucleotides outside the gene matches: 8. Looked up from germline, CDR1 is SNHLY and CDR2 is FYNNEI. CDR3 size: 14 residues. CDR3 amino acids: CASSDGQGVVEQYF. The CDR3 DNA is TGTGCCAGCAGTGACGGGCAGGGGGTCGTCGAGCAGTACTTC. The full variable domain, completed using reference TRBV2 and TRBJ2-7, is EPEVTQTPSHQVTQMGQEVILRCVPISNHLYFYWYRQILGQKVEFLVSFYNNEISEKSEIFDDQFSVERPDGSNFTLKIRSTKLEDSAMYFCASSDGQGVVEQYFGPGTRLTVT.

The V call is TRBV7-2, the J call TRBJ1-1; D gene unclear. The germline V gene has CDR1 SGHTA and CDR2 FQGNSA. V gave up 3 bases and J gave up 0 bases, with 14 bases separating them. CDR3 length equals 16 residues. The CDR3 spells CASSFSVLTMNTEAFF. DNA of the CDR3: TGTGCCAGCAGCTTCTCGGTCCTCACAATGAACACTGAAGCTTTCTTT.

This chain joins TRBV30 and TRBJ1-1, with no clear D. From germline, CDR1 is GTSNPN and CDR2 SVGIG (reference sequence). With 4 bases removed from V and 0 bases from J, the gap between germline ends came to 9 bases. The CDR3 runs to 13 residues. CDR3 residues: CAWTPGLNTEAFF. The CDR3 region has the DNA TGTGCCTGGACCCCTGGATTGAACACTGAAGCTTTCTTT.

This clone was observed a few times. The V and J genes are TRBV5-6 and TRBJ1-2; possibly TRBD1 for D (5 bases). The V end was cut by 4 bases, the J end by 8 bases, with 15 bases between. The CDR3 loop spans 13 amino acids. Germline CDR1 and CDR2: SGHDT and YYEEEE. Here the CDR3 DNA reads TGTGCCAGCAGCCCTCCCGGGACCTGGGGCTACACCTTC. Protein sequence: CASSPPGTWGYTF. Together with reference TRBV5-6 and TRBJ1-2, the CDR3 gives the full variable domain: DAGVTQSPTHLIKTRGQQVTLRCSPKSGHDTVSWYQQALGQGPQFIFQYYEEEERQRGNFPDRFSGHQFPNYSSELNVNALLLGDSALYLCASSPPGTWGYTFGSGTRLTVV.

The rearrangement links TRBV5-4 to TRBJ1-2, with 8 bases lining up with TRBD1. The germline CDR1 and CDR2 sequences are SGHNT and YYREEE (reference sequence). The CDR3 length is 14 residues. Germline trimming cut 2 bases from V and 8 bases from J; bases unmatched to any gene: 8. The CDR3 region has the DNA TGTGCCAGCAGCTTAATACAGGGGGAGCGAGGCTACACCTTC. It yields the protein CASSLIQGERGYTF. Full variable domain (missing parts from reference TRBV5-4 and TRBJ1-2): ETGVTQSPTHLIKTRGQQVTLRCSSQSGHNTVSWYQQALGQGPQFIFQYYREEENGRGNFPPRFSGLQFPNYSSELNVNALELDDSALYLCASSLIQGERGYTFGSGTRLTVV.

As for this clone: In the same sample, other DNA sequences code for this CDR3. This chain connects TRBV5-1 to TRBJ2-7; 7 nucleotides line up with TRBD1. Trimming cost V 0 bases and J 3 bases; bases outside gene matches: 6. The CDR3 is 15 amino acids. CDR1 is SGHRS, CDR2 YFSETQ, per germline. The DNA of the CDR3 is TGCGCCAGCAGCTTGGCCCCGGGACAGAACTACGAGCAGTACTTC. It translates to CASSLAPGQNYEQYF.

This sequence joins TRBV6-6 and TRBJ2-7; no definite D call. The CDR3 is 13 residues long. The germline gives CDR1 MNHNY, CDR2 SVGAGI (reference sequence). V was pared by 6 bases and J by 0 bases, with 9 bases between. The chain's CDR3 is CASRVSVSYEQYF. CDR3 sequence (DNA): TGTGCCAGCAGGGTGAGCGTCTCCTACGAGCAGTACTTC.

There are a few counts of this clone. The chain recombines TRBV30 with TRBJ1-1, with TRBD1 as a possible D gene (6 bases). V shed 5 bases and J shed 1 base, with 14 bases lying between them. The CDR3 length is 14 residues. Germline CDR1 reads GTSNPN; CDR2 reads SVGIG (reference sequence). CDR3 amino acids: CAWGNRDGNTEAFF. DNA of the CDR3: TGTGCCTGGGGAAACAGGGACGGGAACACTGAAGCTTTCTTT.